The next 3 T cell receptor beta chains were all read from a single sample in a study of T cell changes during pregnancy in multiple sclerosis (dated by TCRdb to between 2019 and 2020). Library construction relied on the immunoSEQ multiplex PCR assay. Sourced from immuneACCESS, this table was stored by TCRdb with only in-frame sequences that have V and J called. A share of the clones is absent; for the studies checked, an unresolved V gene accounts for under half, and the remainder has no known explanation. The sample yields 75,000 to 90,000 clones; approximately 91% were counted once. 3% to 4.5% of the sample rests with the top ten. The starting material was PBMCs, obtained in the first trimester of pregnancy. Receptors originate from a female donor in good health, serving as a control in a pregnancy study. Some clones in this sample may be carry-over from other donors' samples.

V is TRBV7-6 and J is TRBJ1-2; D not resolved. In germline, CDR1 is SGHVS, CDR2 FNYEAQ. V gave up 1 base and J gave up 0 bases, with 9 bases separating them. There are 15 residues in the CDR3. The DNA of the CDR3 is TGTGCCAGCAGCTTAGGCCCACAGCCTAACTATGGCTACACCTTC. Translation gives CASSLGPQPNYGYTF.

The CDR3 region is CASSLSAGVMQFF. Here the CDR3 DNA reads TGTGCCAGCAGTTTATCGGCAGGGGTGATGCAGTTCTTC. V is TRBV27 and J is TRBJ2-1; tentative D call: TRBD1 (6 bases). From germline, CDR1 is MNHEY and CDR2 SMNVEV (reference sequence). This CDR3 is built from 13 residues. Trimming removed 0 bases at V and 12 bases at J, with 12 bases between.

The chain combines TRBV4-2 with TRBJ2-1; 8 bases align to TRBD2. CDR3 length equals 18 residues. Looked up from germline, CDR1 is LGHNA and CDR2 is YNFKEQ. The J segment lost 6 bases and the V segment lost 1 base, leaving 14 bases of the junction unmatched. Here the CDR3 reads CASSQASLAGQYGNEQFF. The CDR3 DNA reads TGTGCCAGCAGCCAAGCTTCCTTAGCGGGACAATACGGCAATGAGCAGTTCTTC.